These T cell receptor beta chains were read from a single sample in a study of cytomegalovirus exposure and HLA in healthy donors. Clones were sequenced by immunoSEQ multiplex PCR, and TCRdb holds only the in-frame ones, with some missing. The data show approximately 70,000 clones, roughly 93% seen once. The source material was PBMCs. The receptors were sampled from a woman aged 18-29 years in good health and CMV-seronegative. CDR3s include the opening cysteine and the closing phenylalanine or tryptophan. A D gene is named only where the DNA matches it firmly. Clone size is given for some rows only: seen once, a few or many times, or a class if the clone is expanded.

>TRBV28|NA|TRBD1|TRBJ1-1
TGTGCCAGCAGCCAAACGACAGGGGGGAGGACTGAAGCTTTCTTT
CASSQTTGGRTEAFF
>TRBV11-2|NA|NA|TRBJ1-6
TGTGCCAGCAGCTTAGGCTCGGTTTCACCCCTCCACTTT
CASSLGSVSPLHF
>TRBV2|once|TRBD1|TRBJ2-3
TGTGCCAGCAGCCAGGACAGGGTGGGAGATACGCAGTATTTT
CASSQDRVGDTQYF
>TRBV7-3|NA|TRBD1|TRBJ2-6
TGTGCCAGCAGCCCCGACAGGGCTGGGGCCAACGTCCTGACTTTC
CASSPDRAGANVLTF
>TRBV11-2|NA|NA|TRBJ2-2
TGTGCCAGCAGCTCCCCCTACCGGATCGGGATAAACACCGGGGAGCTGTTTTTT
CASSSPYRIGINTGELFF
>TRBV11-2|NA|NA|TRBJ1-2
TGTGCCAGCAGCTTGGCAGGGCGAGCACCAAACTATGGCTACACCTTC
CASSLAGRAPNYGYTF
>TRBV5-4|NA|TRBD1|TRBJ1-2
TGTGCCAGCAGGCAGACAGGGGCTAACTATGGCTACACCTTC
CASRQTGANYGYTF
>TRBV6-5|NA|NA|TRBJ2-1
TGTGCCAGCAGTTACTCGATCTGGCAGTACAATGAGCAGTTCTTC
CASSYSIWQYNEQFF
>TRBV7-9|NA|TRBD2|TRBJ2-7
TGTGCCAGCAGCCCCCGGACTAGCGGGAGGATGGAGCAGTACTTC
CASSPRTSGRMEQYF
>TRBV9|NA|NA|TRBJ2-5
TGTGCCAGCAACAAACAGGGACGGGAGACCCAGTACTTC
CASNKQGRETQYF
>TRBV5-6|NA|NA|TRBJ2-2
TGTGCCAGCAGTCAGCGTGCGGGCGGTGGCACCGGGGAGCTGTTTTTT
CASSQRAGGGTGELFF
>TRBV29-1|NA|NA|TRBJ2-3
TGCAGCGTGGGGGGAAGCACAGATACGCAGTATTTT
CSVGGSTDTQYF
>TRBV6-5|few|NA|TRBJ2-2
TGTGCCAGCAGTTACCGGGGGGCGGAGCTGTTTTTT
CASSYRGAELFF
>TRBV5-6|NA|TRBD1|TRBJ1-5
TGTGCCAGCAGCTGGGGGACAGGTTTTAATCAGCCCCAGCATTTT
CASSWGTGFNQPQHF
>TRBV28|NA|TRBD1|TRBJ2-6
TGTGCCAGCAGTCCGGACAGGGTTATTCGTGGGGCCAACGTCCTGACTTTC
CASSPDRVIRGANVLTF
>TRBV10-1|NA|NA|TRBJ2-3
TGCGCCAGCAGTGATGGGGGGGCGCAGGGTACGCAGTATTTT
CASSDGGAQGTQYF
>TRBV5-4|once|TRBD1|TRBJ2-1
TGTGCCAGCAGCCCGGGGACAGGGGGCGCGGGTAATGAGCAGTTCTTC
CASSPGTGGAGNEQFF
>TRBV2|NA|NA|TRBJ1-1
TGTGCCAGCAGGAAGGACGGGAATCCTGAAGCTTTCTTT
CASRKDGNPEAFF
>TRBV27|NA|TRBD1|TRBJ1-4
TGTGCCAGCAGCTTACAGGGGGCCCGAGCAACTAATGAAAAACTGTTTTTT
CASSLQGARATNEKLFF
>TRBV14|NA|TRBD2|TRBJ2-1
TGTGCCAGCAGCCACCTCCCCCGGGGGGGCAATGAGCAGTTCTTC
CASSHLPRGGNEQFF
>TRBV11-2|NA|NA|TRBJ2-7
TGTGCCAGCAGCTTAGGACAGGCGGACTACGAGCAGTACTTC
CASSLGQADYEQYF
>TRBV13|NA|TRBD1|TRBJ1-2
TGTGCCAGCAGCCGCCGGACAGGGGATGGCTACACCTTC
CASSRRTGDGYTF
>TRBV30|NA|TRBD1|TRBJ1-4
TGTGCCTGGGACATTACAGGGGCAACTAATGAAAAACTGTTTTTT
CAWDITGATNEKLFF
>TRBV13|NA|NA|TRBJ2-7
TGTGCCAGCAGCCGCGGGACAGCAGCTTCCGAGCAGTACTTC
CASSRGTAASEQYF
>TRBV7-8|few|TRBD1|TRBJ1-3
TGTGCCAGCAGCTTACTACAGGGGATCCAAACTGGAAACACCATATATTTT
CASSLLQGIQTGNTIYF
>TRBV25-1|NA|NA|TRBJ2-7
TGTGCCAGCACCGAACCCAGGGGAGAGGACGAGCAGTACTTC
CASTEPRGEDEQYF
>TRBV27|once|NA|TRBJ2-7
TGTGCCAGCAGTTTGGCACAGGGATACGAGCAGTACTTC
CASSLAQGYEQYF
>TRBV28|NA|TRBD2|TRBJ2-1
TGTGCCAGCAGTTCTAGCGGGAGCCATTACAATGAGCAGTTCTTC
CASSSSGSHYNEQFF
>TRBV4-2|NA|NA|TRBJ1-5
TGTGCCAGCAGCCAATTTCTACAGGGTAATCAGCCCCAGCATTTT
CASSQFLQGNQPQHF
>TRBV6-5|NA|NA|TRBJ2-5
TGTGCCAGCAGTTTTTCCCCGACTAGGAGAGAGACCCAGTACTTC
CASSFSPTRRETQYF
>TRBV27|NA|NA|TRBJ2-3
TGTGCCACAGGGTCGGGAGTCACAGATACGCAGTATTTT
CATGSGVTDTQYF
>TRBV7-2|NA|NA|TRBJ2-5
TGTGCCAGCAGCCCCGACAGGATCCAACAAGAGACCCAGTACTTC
CASSPDRIQQETQYF
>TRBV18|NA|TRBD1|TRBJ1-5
TGTGCCAGCTCACCGACAGGGCGGACTGGCAATCAGCCCCAGCATTTT
CASSPTGRTGNQPQHF
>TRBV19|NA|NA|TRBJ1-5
TGTGCCAGTCCGACAGGTCAGCCCCAGCATTTT
CASPTGQPQHF
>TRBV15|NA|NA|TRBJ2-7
TGTGCCACCAGCAGAGGGACGGACAGCTACGAGCAGTACTTC
CATSRGTDSYEQYF
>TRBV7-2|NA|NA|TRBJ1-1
TGTGCCAGCTACGGGAGGGGGGGTAGGTATACTGAAGCTTTCTTT
CASYGRGGRYTEAFF
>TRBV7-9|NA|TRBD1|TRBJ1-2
TGTGCCAGCAGCCCCCGACAGGGCAGCTATGGCTACACCTTC
CASSPRQGSYGYTF
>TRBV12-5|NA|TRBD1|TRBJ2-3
TGTGCTAGTGCCCCGGGACAGGGCATAGAAGATACGCAGTATTTT
CASAPGQGIEDTQYF
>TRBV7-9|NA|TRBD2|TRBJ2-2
TGTGCCAGCAGCTTAGCGGGCGCGGGAGCGGCCGGGGAGCTGTTTTTT
CASSLAGAGAAGELFF
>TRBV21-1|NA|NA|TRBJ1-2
TGTGCCAGCAACGACGGCAGGGGAGATGGCTACACCTTC
CASNDGRGDGYTF
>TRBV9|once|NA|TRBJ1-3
TGTGCCAGCAGCGTAACGGCAGTCCAGGCTGGAAACACCATATATTTT
CASSVTAVQAGNTIYF
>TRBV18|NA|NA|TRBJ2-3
TGTGCCAGCTCACCCCCCCCGGTCCCAACGACGCAGTATTTT
CASSPPPVPTTQYF
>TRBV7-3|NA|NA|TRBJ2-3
TGTGCCAGCAGCCCAGGCCGCACAGATACGCAGTATTTT
CASSPGRTDTQYF
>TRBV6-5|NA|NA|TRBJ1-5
TGTGCCAGCAGATCTCAGGTATCCAATCAGCCCCAGCATTTT
CASRSQVSNQPQHF
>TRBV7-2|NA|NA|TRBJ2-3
TGTGCCAGCAGCACCTATCTTCGCACAGATACGCAGTATTTT
CASSTYLRTDTQYF
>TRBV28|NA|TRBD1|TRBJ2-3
TGTGCCAGCAGTTTTCCAACAGGGGACGGCACAGATACGCAGTATTTT
CASSFPTGDGTDTQYF
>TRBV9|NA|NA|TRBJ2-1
TGTGCCAGCAGCTTAGGGACAGAGCAGTTCTTC
CASSLGTEQFF
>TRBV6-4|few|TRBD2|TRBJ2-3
TGTGCCAGCAGTGAAACGGCTAGCGGGGGGGCCGGAGGAGATACGCAGTATTTT
CASSETASGGAGGDTQYF
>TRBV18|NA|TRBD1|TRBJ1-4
TGTGCCAGCTCACCGTTGACAGGGCGAGGCGAAAAACTGTTTTTT
CASSPLTGRGEKLFF
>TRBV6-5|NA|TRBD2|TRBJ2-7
TGTGCCAGCAGTTACTCCCGGACTAGCGGGATTTACGAGCAGTACTTC
CASSYSRTSGIYEQYF
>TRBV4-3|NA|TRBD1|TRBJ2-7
TGCGCCAGCAGCCAGGCCGGGACAGGGCCCTACGAGCAGTACTTC
CASSQAGTGPYEQYF
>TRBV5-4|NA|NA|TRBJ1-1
TGTGCCAGCAGTTCAGGGTTTCGGAACACTGAAGCTTTCTTT
CASSSGFRNTEAFF
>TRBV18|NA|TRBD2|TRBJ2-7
TGTGCCAGCTCACCATCACTAGCGGAGGACGAGCAGTACTTC
CASSPSLAEDEQYF
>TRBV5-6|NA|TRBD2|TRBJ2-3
TGTGCCAGCAGGCAAAGAACTAGCGGTTTTACAGATACGCAGTATTTT
CASRQRTSGFTDTQYF
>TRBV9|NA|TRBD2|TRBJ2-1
TGTGCCAGCAGCCCCCTGGCGGGAGGGGACAATGAGCAGTTCTTC
CASSPLAGGDNEQFF